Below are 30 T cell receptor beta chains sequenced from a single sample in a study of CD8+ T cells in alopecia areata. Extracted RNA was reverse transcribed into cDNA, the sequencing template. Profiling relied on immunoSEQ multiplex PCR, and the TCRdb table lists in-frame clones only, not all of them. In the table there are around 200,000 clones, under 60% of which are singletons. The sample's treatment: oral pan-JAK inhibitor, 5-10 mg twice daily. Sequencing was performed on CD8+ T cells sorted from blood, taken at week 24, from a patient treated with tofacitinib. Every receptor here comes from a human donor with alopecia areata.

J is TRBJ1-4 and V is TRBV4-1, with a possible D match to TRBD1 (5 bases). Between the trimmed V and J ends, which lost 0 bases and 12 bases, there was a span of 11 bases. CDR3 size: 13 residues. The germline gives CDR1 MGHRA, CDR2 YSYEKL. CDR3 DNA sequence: TGCGCCAGCAGCCAAGAAATAACAGGTGAACTGTTTTTT. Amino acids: CASSQEITGELFF.

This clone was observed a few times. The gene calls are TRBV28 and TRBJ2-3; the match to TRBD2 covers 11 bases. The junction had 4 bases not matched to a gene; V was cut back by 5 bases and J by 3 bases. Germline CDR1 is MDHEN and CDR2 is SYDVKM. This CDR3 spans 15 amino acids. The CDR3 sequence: CASSQTSGATDTQYF. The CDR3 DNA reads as TGTGCCAGCAGTCAGACTAGCGGGGCAACAGATACGCAGTATTTT.

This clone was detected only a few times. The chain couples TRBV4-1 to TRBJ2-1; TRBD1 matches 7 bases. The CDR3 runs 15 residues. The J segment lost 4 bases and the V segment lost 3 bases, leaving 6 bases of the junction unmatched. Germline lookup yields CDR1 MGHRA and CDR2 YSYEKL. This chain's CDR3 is CASSQVQGYYNEQFF. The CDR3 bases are TGCGCCAGCAGCCAGGTACAGGGGTATTACAATGAGCAGTTCTTC.

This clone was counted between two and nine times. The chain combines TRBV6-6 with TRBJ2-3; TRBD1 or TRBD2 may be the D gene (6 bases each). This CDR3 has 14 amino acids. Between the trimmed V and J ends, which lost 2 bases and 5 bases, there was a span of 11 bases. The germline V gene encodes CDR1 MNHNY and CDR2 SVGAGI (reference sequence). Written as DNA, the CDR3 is TGTGCCAGCAGTTACGCCAGGGGAGGAGATACGCAGTATTTT. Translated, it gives CASSYARGGDTQYF.

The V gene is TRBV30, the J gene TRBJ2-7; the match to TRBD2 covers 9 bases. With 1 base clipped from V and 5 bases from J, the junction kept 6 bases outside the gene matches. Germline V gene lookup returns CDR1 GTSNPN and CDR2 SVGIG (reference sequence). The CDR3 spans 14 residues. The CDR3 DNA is TGTGCCTGGAGTGACGGGACTAGCTCTCACGAGCAGTACTTC. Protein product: CAWSDGTSSHEQYF.

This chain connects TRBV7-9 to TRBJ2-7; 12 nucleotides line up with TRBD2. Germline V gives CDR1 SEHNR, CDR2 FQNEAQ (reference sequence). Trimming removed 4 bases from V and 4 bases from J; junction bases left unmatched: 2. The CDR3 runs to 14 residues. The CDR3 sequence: CASSSSGGAYEQYF. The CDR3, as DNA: TGTGCCAGCAGCTCTAGCGGGGGGGCGTACGAGCAGTACTTC.

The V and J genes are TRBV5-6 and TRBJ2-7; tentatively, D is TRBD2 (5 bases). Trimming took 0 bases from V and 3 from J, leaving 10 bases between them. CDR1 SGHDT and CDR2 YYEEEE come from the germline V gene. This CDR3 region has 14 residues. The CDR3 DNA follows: TGTGCCAGCAGCTTGGGAGGTACTAGCTACGAGCAGTACTTC. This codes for CASSLGGTSYEQYF.

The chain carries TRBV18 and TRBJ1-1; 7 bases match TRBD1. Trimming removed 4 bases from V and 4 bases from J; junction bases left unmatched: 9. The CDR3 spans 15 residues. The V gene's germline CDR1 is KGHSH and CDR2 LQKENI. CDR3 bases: TGTGCCAGCTCACTAGTAACAGGGGTTACCACTGAAGCTTTCTTT. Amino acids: CASSLVTGVTTEAFF.

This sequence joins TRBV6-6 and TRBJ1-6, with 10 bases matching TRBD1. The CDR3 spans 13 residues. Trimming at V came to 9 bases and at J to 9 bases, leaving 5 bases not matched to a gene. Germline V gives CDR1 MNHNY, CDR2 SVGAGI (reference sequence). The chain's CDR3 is CASQTGGGSPLHF. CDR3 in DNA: TGTGCCAGTCAGACAGGGGGCGGTTCACCCCTCCACTTT.

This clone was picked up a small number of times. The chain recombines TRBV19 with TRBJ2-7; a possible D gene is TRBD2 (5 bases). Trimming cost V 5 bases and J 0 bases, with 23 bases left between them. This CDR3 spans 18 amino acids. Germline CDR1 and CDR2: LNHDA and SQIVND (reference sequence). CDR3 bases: TGTGCCAGTAGTCCCAGAGGTCCTGGGTGGGAGAACTCCTACGAGCAGTACTTC. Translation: CASSPRGPGWENSYEQYF.

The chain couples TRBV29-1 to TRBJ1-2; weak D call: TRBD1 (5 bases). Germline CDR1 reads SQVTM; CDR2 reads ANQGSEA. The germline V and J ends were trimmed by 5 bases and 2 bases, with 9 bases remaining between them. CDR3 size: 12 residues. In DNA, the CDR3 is TGCAGCGTTCAGGGATCAAACTATGGCTACACCTTC. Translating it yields CSVQGSNYGYTF.

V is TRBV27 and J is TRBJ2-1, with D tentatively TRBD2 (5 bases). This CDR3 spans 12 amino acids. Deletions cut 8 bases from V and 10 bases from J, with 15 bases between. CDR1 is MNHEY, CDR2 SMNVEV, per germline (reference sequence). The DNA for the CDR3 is TGTGCCAGCTCGGACGGACTCCTCGAGCAGTTCTTC. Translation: CASSDGLLEQFF.

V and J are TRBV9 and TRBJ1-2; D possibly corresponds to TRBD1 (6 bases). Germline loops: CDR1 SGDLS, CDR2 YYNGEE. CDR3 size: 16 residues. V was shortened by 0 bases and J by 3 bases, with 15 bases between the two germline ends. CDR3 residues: CASSVVRGRGDYGYTF. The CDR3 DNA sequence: TGTGCCAGCAGCGTAGTGCGCGGAAGGGGGGACTATGGCTACACCTTC.

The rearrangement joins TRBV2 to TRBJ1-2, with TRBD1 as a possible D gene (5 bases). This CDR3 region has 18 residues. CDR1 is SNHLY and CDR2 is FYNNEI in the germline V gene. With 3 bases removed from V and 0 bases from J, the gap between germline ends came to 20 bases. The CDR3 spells CASSEEGYRTEANYGYTF. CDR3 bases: TGTGCCAGCAGTGAGGAGGGGTACAGGACCGAAGCTAACTATGGCTACACCTTC.

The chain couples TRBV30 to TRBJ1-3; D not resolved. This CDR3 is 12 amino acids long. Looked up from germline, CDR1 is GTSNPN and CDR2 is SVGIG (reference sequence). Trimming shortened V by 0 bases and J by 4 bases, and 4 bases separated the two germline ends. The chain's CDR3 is CAWSVSGNTIYF. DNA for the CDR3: TGTGCCTGGAGTGTATCCGGAAACACCATATATTTT.

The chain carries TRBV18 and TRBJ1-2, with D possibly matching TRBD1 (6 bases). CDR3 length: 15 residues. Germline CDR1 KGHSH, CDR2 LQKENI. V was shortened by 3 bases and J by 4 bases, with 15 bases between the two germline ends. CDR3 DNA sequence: TGTGCCAGCTCACCTTTAACAGGGTCGGGCTATGGCTACACCTTC. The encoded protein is CASSPLTGSGYGYTF.

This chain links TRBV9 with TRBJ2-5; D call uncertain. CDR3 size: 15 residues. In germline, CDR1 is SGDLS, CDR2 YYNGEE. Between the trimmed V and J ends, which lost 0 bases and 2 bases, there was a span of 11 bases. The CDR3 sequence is CASSVAGTCQETQYF. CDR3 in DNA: TGTGCCAGCAGCGTAGCTGGTACCTGTCAAGAGACCCAGTACTTC.

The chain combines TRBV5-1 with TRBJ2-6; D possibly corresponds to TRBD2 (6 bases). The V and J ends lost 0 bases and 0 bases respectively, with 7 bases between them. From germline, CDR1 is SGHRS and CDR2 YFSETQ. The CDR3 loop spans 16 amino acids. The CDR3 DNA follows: TGCGCCAGCAGCTTGGGGCGGGGCTCTGGGGCCAACGTCCTGACTTTC. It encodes CASSLGRGSGANVLTF.

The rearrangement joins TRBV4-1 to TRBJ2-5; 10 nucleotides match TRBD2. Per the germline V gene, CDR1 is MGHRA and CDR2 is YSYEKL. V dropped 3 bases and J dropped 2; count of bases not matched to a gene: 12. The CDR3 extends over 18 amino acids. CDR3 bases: TGCGCCAGCAGCCATGCCCGTGGACTAGCGGATACTCAAGAGACCCAGTACTTC. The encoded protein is CASSHARGLADTQETQYF.

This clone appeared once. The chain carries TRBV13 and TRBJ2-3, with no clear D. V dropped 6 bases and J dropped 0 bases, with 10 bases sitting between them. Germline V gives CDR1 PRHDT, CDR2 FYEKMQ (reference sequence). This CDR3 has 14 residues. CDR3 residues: CASSWTESTDTQYF. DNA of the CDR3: TGTGCCAGCAGTTGGACGGAGAGCACAGATACGCAGTATTTT.

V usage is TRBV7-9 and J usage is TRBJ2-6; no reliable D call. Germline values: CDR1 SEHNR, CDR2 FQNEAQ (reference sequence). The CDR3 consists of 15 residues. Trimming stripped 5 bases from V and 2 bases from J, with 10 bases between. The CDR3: CASSPPLPGANVLTF. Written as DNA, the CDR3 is TGTGCCAGCAGCCCCCCGCTTCCTGGGGCCAACGTCCTGACTTTC.

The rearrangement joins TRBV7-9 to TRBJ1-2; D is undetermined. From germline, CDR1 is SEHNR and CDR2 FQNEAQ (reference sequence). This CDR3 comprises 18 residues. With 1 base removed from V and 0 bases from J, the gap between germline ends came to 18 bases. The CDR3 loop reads CASSLDSLRAAPNYGYTF. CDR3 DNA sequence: TGTGCCAGCAGCTTAGATAGCCTCCGGGCAGCCCCTAACTATGGCTACACCTTC.

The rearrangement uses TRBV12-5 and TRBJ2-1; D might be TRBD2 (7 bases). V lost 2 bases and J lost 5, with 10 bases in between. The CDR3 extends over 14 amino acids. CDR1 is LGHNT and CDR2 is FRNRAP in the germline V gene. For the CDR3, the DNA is TGTGCTAGTGGTTTGCGGGGGGCCCACAATGAGCAGTTCTTC. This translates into CASGLRGAHNEQFF.

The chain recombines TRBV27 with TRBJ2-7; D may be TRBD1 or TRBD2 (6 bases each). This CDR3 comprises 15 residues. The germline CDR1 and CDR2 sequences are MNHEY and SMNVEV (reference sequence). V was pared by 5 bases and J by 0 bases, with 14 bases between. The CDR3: CASSTKGGPSYEQYF. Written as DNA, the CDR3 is TGTGCCAGCAGTACGAAAGGGGGGCCCTCCTACGAGCAGTACTTC.

CDR3 coding DNA: TGTGCCTACACCCAGCGGGGGCTCAGCACAGATACGCAGTATTTT. Translated: CAYTQRGLSTDTQYF. The gene calls are TRBV30 and TRBJ2-3, with 8 positions matching TRBD2. In germline, CDR1 is GTSNPN, CDR2 SVGIG (reference sequence). CDR3 size: 15 residues. The ends lost 7 bases at V and 0 bases at J; junction bases unmatched: 9.

CDR3: CASSQATGRYEQYF. In DNA form, the CDR3 reads TGCGCCAGCAGCCAAGCGACAGGGAGGTACGAGCAGTACTTC. The chain uses TRBV4-1 and TRBJ2-7; perhaps TRBD1 as D (7 bases). V gave up 1 base and J gave up 4 bases, with 11 bases separating them. The CDR3 runs 14 residues. Germline V gives CDR1 MGHRA, CDR2 YSYEKL.

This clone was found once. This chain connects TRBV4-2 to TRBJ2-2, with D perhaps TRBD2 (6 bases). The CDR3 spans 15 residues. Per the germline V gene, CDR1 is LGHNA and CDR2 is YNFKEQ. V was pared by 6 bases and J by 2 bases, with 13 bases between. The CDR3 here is CASSAGGVNTGELFF. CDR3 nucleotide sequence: TGTGCCAGCAGTGCCGGGGGTGTTAACACCGGGGAGCTGTTTTTT.

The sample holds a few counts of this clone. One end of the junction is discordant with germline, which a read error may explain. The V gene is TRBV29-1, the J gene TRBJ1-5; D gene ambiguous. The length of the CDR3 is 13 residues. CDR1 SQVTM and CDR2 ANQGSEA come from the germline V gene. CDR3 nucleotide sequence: TGCAGCGTTCAAGAGGGTGGCAATCAGCCCCAGCATTTT. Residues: CSVQEGGNQPQHF. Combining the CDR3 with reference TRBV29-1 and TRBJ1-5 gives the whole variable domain SAVISQKPSRDICQRGTSLTIQCQVDSQVTMMFWYRQQPGQSLTLIATANQGSEATYESGFVIDKFPISRPNLTFSTLTVSNMSPEDSSIYLCSVQEGGNQPQHFGDGTRLSIL.

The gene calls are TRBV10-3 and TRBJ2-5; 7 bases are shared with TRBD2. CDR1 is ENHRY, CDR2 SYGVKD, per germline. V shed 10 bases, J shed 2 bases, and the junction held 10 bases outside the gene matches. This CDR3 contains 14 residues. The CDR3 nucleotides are TGTGCCACAACCGGGACTACTAGACAAGAGACCCAGTACTTC. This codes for CATTGTTRQETQYF.

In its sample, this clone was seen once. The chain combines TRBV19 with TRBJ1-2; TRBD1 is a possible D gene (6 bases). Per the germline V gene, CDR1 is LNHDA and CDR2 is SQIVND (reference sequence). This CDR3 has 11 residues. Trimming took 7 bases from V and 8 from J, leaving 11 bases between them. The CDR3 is CASTGADGYTF. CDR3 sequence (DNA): TGTGCCAGTACAGGGGCGGACGGCTACACCTTC.